This section outlines one T cell receptor beta chain sequence together with its context. What it binds is not known. The treatment here: roughly 11-day PBMC culture with coronavirus spike peptide pools or control peptides (ViraFEST assay). V trimming: 6 bases; J trimming: 4 bases; junction bases outside the gene matches: 4. The CDR3 is 14 amino acids. Per the germline V gene, CDR1 is LNHDA and CDR2 is SQIVND (reference sequence). The Oncomine TCR Beta short-read assay was applied to DNA of cultured CD4+ T cells. TCRdb independently ran MiXCR on the PCR reads; one entry per CDR3 protein. Here the sample spans 10,000 to 15,000 distinct CDR3 sequences, approximately 74% being singletons. These data belong to a study of vaccination and CD4 T cells after COVID-19. Study-level information: The convalescent group had six males, four females, seven Caucasians, two Asians, one multiracial. Typically, post-vaccine samples were obtained a median about 70 days after dose two, within a range of 14 to 241. A CEFX pool, an HIV-1 Nef pool, or else no peptide went into the control cultures.

The chain joins TRBV19 to TRBJ1-2, with TRBD1 matching 11 bases. The sequencing used CD4+ T cells from blood, cultured in vitro, collected after SARS-CoV-2 vaccination. The sequence was collected from a human donor who received a COVID-19 vaccine. CDR3 amino acids: CASRDRGQSYGYTF. The CDR3 DNA reads as TGTGCCAGTAGGGACAGGGGGCAATCCTATGGCTACACCTTC.